The 6 T cell receptor beta chains presented below share a single source sample, sequenced in a study of T cells after yellow fever vaccination. TCRdb independently ran MiXCR on the 5' RACE reads; one entry per CDR3 protein. The sample lists about 630,000 distinct CDR3 sequences, roughly an eighth occurring once. The starting material was PBMCs, obtained on the day of the yellow fever booster vaccination. The source is a man aged 25 to 40 who received the YFV17D yellow fever vaccine.

This clonotype was counted a few times. This chain joins TRBV5-6 and TRBJ2-7; the D gene is possibly TRBD2 (6 bases). The germline V gene has CDR1 SGHDT and CDR2 YYEEEE. V was clipped by 6 bases and J by 3 bases, with 16 bases between them. The CDR3 spans 14 residues. CDR3 residues: CASKRWGDHYEQYF. The DNA of the CDR3 is TGTGCCAGCAAAAGGTGGGGGGATCACTACGAGCAGTACTTC.

This clonotype was recorded a few times. J is TRBJ2-7 and V is TRBV7-2; D possibly matches TRBD1 or TRBD2 (5 bases each). Germline lookup yields CDR1 SGHTA and CDR2 FQGNSA. Trimming pared 5 bases from V and 3 bases from J, leaving 14 bases between. The CDR3 sequence is 14 residues long. In DNA, the CDR3 is TGTGCCAGCAGCCCGACGGGACGAAGCTACGAGCAGTACTTC. This translates into CASSPTGRSYEQYF.

J is TRBJ2-7 and V is TRBV15, with 8 bases aligning to TRBD1. The germline gives CDR1 LNHNV, CDR2 YYDKDF (reference sequence). The CDR3 runs 15 residues. After removal of 2 bases from V and 6 bases from J, the junction contained 9 bases not matched to a gene. DNA of the CDR3: TGTGCCACCAGCAGAAAACAGGGGGGACAAGGCGAGCAGTACTTC. It codes for CATSRKQGGQGEQYF.

The chain combines TRBV7-2 with TRBJ2-5; 12 bases are shared with TRBD1. Looked up from germline, CDR1 is SGHTA and CDR2 is FQGNSA. This CDR3 region has 17 residues. Germline trimming cut 4 bases from V and 3 bases from J; bases unmatched to any gene: 9. CDR3: CASSSRSGTGGEETQYF. DNA for the CDR3: TGTGCCAGCAGCTCCCGATCCGGGACAGGGGGCGAAGAGACCCAGTACTTC.

This clonotype was counted ten times or more. V usage is TRBV7-2 and J usage is TRBJ2-7, with TRBD2 matching over 10 bases. CDR1 SGHTA and CDR2 FQGNSA come from the germline V gene. This CDR3 is 14 amino acids long. V was pared by 5 bases and J by 2 bases, with 3 bases of the junction left unmatched. For the CDR3, the DNA is TGTGCCAGCAGCCAGACTAGCGGGCCCTACGAGCAGTACTTC. Amino acids: CASSQTSGPYEQYF.

This clonotype has more than one count but fewer than ten. DNA of the CDR3: TGTGCCAGCTCACCCGGCAGGGACGGACAGCCCCAGCATTTT. Its protein product is CASSPGRDGQPQHF. The chain employs TRBV18 and TRBJ1-5, with D maybe TRBD1 (5 bases). The V end was cut by 3 bases, the J end by 7 bases, with 13 bases between. The CDR3 is 14 residues long. The germline V gene has CDR1 KGHSH and CDR2 LQKENI.